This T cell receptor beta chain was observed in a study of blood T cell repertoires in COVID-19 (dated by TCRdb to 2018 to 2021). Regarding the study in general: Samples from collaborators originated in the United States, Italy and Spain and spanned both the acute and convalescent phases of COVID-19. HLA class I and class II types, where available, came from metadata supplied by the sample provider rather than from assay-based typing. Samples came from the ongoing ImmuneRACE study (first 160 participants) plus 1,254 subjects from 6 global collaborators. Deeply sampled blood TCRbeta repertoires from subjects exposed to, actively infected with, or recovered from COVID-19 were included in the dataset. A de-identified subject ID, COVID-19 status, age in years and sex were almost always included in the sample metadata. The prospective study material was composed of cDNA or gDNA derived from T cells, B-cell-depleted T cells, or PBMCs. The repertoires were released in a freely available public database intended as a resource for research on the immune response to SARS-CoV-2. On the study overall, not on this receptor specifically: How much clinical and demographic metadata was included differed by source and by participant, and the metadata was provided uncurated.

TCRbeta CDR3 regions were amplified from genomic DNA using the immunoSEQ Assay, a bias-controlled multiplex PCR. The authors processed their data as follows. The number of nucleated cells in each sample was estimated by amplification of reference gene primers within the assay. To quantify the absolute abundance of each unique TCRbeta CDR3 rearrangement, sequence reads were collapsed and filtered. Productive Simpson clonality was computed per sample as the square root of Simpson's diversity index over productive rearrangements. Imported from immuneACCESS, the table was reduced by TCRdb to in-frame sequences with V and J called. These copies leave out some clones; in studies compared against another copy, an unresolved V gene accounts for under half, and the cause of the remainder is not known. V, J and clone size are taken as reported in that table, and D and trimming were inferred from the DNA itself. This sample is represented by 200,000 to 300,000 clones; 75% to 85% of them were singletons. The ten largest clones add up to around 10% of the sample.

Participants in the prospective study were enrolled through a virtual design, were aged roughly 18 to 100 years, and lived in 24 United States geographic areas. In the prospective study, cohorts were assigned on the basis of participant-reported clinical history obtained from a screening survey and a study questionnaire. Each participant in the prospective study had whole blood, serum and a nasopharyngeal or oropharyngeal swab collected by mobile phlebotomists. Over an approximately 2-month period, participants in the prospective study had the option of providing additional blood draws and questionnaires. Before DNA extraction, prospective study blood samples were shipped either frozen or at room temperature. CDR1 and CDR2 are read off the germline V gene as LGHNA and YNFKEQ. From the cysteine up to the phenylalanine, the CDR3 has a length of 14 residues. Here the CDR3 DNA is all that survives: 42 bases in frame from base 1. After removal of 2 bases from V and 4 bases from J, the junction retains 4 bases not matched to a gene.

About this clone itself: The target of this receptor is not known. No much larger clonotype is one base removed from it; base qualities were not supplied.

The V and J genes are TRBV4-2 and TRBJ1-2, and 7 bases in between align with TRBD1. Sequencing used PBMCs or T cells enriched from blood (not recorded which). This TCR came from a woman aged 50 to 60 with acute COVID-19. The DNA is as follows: TGTGCCAGCAGCCAAAACAGGGGAGGCTATGGCTACACCTTC. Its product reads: CASSQNRGGYGYTF.